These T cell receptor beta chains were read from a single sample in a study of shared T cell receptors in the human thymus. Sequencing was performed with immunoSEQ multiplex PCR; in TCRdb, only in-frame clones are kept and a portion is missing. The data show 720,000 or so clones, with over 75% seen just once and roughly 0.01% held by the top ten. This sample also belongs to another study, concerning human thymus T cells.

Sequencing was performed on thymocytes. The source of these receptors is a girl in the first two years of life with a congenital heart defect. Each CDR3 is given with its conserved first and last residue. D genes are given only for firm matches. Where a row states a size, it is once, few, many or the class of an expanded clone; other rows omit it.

CDR3aa: CASSFLEEGTQYF
CDR3nt: TGTGCCAGCAGTTTCCTAGAAGAGGGAACGCAGTATTTT
j_gene: TRBJ2-3
abundance: -
d_gene: -
v_gene: TRBV28

CDR3aa: CARRTGGNTEAFF
CDR3nt: TGTGCCAGGAGGACAGGCGGGAACACTGAAGCTTTCTTT
j_gene: TRBJ1-1
abundance: -
d_gene: TRBD1
v_gene: TRBV19

CDR3aa: CATSRARGKYNEQFF
CDR3nt: TGTGCCACCAGCAGGGCTCGGGGGAAGTACAATGAGCAGTTCTTC
j_gene: TRBJ2-1
abundance: -
d_gene: -
v_gene: TRBV15

CDR3aa: CASSQAAGDSHTGELFF
CDR3nt: TGCGCCAGCAGCCAAGCGGCAGGCGACAGTCACACCGGGGAGCTGTTTTTT
j_gene: TRBJ2-2
abundance: -
d_gene: -
v_gene: TRBV4-3

CDR3aa: CASTLGQPPGNTIYF
CDR3nt: TGTGCCAGCACACTGGGACAGCCACCTGGAAACACCATATATTTT
j_gene: TRBJ1-3
abundance: -
d_gene: TRBD1
v_gene: TRBV6-1

CDR3aa: CASSLGITLSYEQYF
CDR3nt: TGTGCCAGCAGCTTGGGAATTACTCTTTCCTACGAGCAGTACTTC
j_gene: TRBJ2-7
abundance: -
d_gene: -
v_gene: TRBV5-8

CDR3aa: CASSYEEAPSTYYEQYF
CDR3nt: TGTGCCAGCAGCTACGAGGAGGCACCCTCGACCTACTACGAGCAGTACTTC
j_gene: TRBJ2-7
abundance: -
d_gene: -
v_gene: TRBV5-5

CDR3aa: CASSQSGRGYGYTF
CDR3nt: TGTGCCAGCAGCCAGAGCGGGCGTGGCTATGGCTACACCTTC
j_gene: TRBJ1-2
abundance: -
d_gene: -
v_gene: TRBV14

CDR3aa: CASSLVWGGSPLHF
CDR3nt: TGCGCCAGCAGCTTAGTATGGGGCGGTTCACCCCTCCACTTT
j_gene: TRBJ1-6
abundance: -
d_gene: -
v_gene: TRBV5-1

CDR3aa: CASLTGGYYGYTF
CDR3nt: TGTGCCAGCTTGACAGGGGGCTACTATGGCTACACCTTC
j_gene: TRBJ1-2
abundance: -
d_gene: TRBD1
v_gene: TRBV6-6

CDR3aa: CASSQAYPGTSGGAIYQETQYF
CDR3nt: TGCGCCAGCAGCCAAGCCTATCCCGGGACTAGCGGGGGGGCTATTTACCAAGAGACCCAGTACTTC
j_gene: TRBJ2-5
abundance: -
d_gene: TRBD2
v_gene: TRBV4-1

CDR3aa: CASSSRDTDTQYF
CDR3nt: TGTGCCAGCAGTTCACGGGACACAGATACGCAGTATTTT
j_gene: TRBJ2-3
abundance: -
d_gene: -
v_gene: TRBV27

CDR3aa: CASSYARGLSQYF
CDR3nt: TGTGCCAGCAGTTATGCGAGAGGTCTATCGCAGTATTTT
j_gene: TRBJ2-3
abundance: -
d_gene: -
v_gene: TRBV6-5

CDR3aa: CASTTGSSYNEQFF
CDR3nt: TGTGCCAGCACTACCGGGAGCTCCTACAATGAGCAGTTCTTC
j_gene: TRBJ2-1
abundance: -
d_gene: -
v_gene: TRBV6-1

CDR3aa: CAWRTFQVASEAFF
CDR3nt: TGTGCCTGGAGGACCTTCCAGGTTGCAAGTGAAGCTTTCTTT
j_gene: TRBJ1-1
abundance: -
d_gene: -
v_gene: TRBV30

CDR3aa: CSVEDSGYEQYF
CDR3nt: TGCAGCGTTGAAGATTCGGGGTACGAGCAGTACTTC
j_gene: TRBJ2-7
abundance: -
d_gene: -
v_gene: TRBV29-1

CDR3aa: CASTVRTGLDEAFF
CDR3nt: TGTGCCAGTACCGTCAGGACAGGGTTGGATGAAGCTTTCTTT
j_gene: TRBJ1-1
abundance: -
d_gene: TRBD1
v_gene: TRBV19

CDR3aa: CASSFGLTGELFF
CDR3nt: TGTGCCAGCAGCTTCGGACTTACCGGGGAGCTGTTTTTT
j_gene: TRBJ2-2
abundance: -
d_gene: -
v_gene: TRBV11-2

CDR3aa: CASSYYSGMPYEQYF
CDR3nt: TGTGCCAGCAGTTATTATTCGGGTATGCCCTACGAGCAGTACTTC
j_gene: TRBJ2-7
abundance: -
d_gene: -
v_gene: TRBV6-5

CDR3aa: CASSIKKELQEETQYF
CDR3nt: TGTGCCAGCAGCATCAAAAAAGAGTTACAGGAAGAGACCCAGTACTTC
j_gene: TRBJ2-5
abundance: -
d_gene: -
v_gene: TRBV28

CDR3aa: CASSQDGSRYYGYTF
CDR3nt: TGCGCCAGCAGCCAAGATGGTAGTCGGTACTATGGCTACACCTTC
j_gene: TRBJ1-2
abundance: -
d_gene: -
v_gene: TRBV4-1

CDR3aa: CDGDRGLCTDTQYF
CDR3nt: TGTGACGGAGACAGGGGTTTATGCACAGATACGCAGTATTTT
j_gene: TRBJ2-3
abundance: -
d_gene: TRBD1
v_gene: TRBV6-4

CDR3aa: CASSHAQPGQGATGELFF
CDR3nt: TGTGCCAGCAGCCATGCGCAACCGGGACAGGGGGCCACCGGGGAGCTGTTTTTT
j_gene: TRBJ2-2
abundance: once
d_gene: TRBD1
v_gene: TRBV14

CDR3aa: CASTGGGQGLLLHF
CDR3nt: TGTGCCAGCACCGGGGGGGGACAGGGTCTCCTCCTCCACTTT
j_gene: TRBJ1-6
abundance: -
d_gene: TRBD1
v_gene: TRBV4-2

CDR3aa: CSVEDPQGREKLFF
CDR3nt: TGCAGCGTTGAAGATCCACAGGGGAGGGAAAAACTGTTTTTT
j_gene: TRBJ1-4
abundance: -
d_gene: TRBD1
v_gene: TRBV29-1

CDR3aa: CASTGPGTENTEAFF
CDR3nt: TGCGCCAGCACCGGACCCGGGACAGAGAACACTGAAGCTTTCTTT
j_gene: TRBJ1-1
abundance: -
d_gene: TRBD1
v_gene: TRBV5-1

CDR3aa: CASSPRVAPYEQYF
CDR3nt: TGTGCCAGCAGTCCCCGGGTAGCCCCTTACGAGCAGTACTTC
j_gene: TRBJ2-7
abundance: -
d_gene: -
v_gene: TRBV6-1

CDR3aa: CASSWGQGKNIQYF
CDR3nt: TGCGCCAGCAGCTGGGGACAGGGGAAAAACATTCAGTACTTC
j_gene: TRBJ2-4
abundance: -
d_gene: TRBD1
v_gene: TRBV5-1

CDR3aa: CASSLALTGLGNQPQHF
CDR3nt: TGTGCCAGCAGCTTAGCCCTGACAGGTTTGGGAAATCAGCCCCAGCATTTT
j_gene: TRBJ1-5
abundance: -
d_gene: -
v_gene: TRBV7-8

CDR3aa: CASSSVGGTNQPQHF
CDR3nt: TGTGCCAGCAGCTCAGTCGGCGGGACCAATCAGCCCCAGCATTTT
j_gene: TRBJ1-5
abundance: few
d_gene: -
v_gene: TRBV7-2

CDR3aa: CASSPLKGTVNTEAFF
CDR3nt: TGTGCCAGCAGCCCCCTAAAAGGGACAGTCAACACTGAAGCTTTCTTT
j_gene: TRBJ1-1
abundance: -
d_gene: TRBD1
v_gene: TRBV9

CDR3aa: CASRPGQPSYEQYF
CDR3nt: TGTGCCAGCAGGCCGGGACAGCCATCCTACGAGCAGTACTTC
j_gene: TRBJ2-7
abundance: -
d_gene: TRBD1
v_gene: TRBV2

CDR3aa: CASSEHKPRLAGGQDTQYF
CDR3nt: TGCGCCAGCAGTGAGCACAAACCCAGACTAGCGGGGGGGCAGGATACGCAGTATTTT
j_gene: TRBJ2-3
abundance: once
d_gene: TRBD2
v_gene: TRBV10-2

CDR3aa: CASSLRQGLGKLFF
CDR3nt: TGTGCCAGCAGTTTGCGTCAGGGTTTGGGGAAACTGTTTTTT
j_gene: TRBJ1-4
abundance: -
d_gene: -
v_gene: TRBV28

CDR3aa: CASSFGERQGQNTEAFF
CDR3nt: TGTGCCAGCAGCTTCGGAGAAAGACAGGGCCAGAACACTGAAGCTTTCTTT
j_gene: TRBJ1-1
abundance: -
d_gene: TRBD1
v_gene: TRBV5-8

CDR3aa: CASSRDSYNEQFF
CDR3nt: TGTGCCAGCAGTCGGGACAGCTACAATGAGCAGTTCTTC
j_gene: TRBJ2-1
abundance: once
d_gene: TRBD1
v_gene: TRBV28

CDR3aa: CASSFGRNTEAFF
CDR3nt: TGTGCCAGCAGTTTTGGGAGGAACACTGAAGCTTTCTTT
j_gene: TRBJ1-1
abundance: once
d_gene: -
v_gene: TRBV28

CDR3aa: CASSLDCCTDTQYF
CDR3nt: TGTGCCAGCAGCCTGGACTGCTGCACAGATACGCAGTATTTT
j_gene: TRBJ2-3
abundance: few
d_gene: -
v_gene: TRBV14

CDR3aa: CASSLGRGRTEAFF
CDR3nt: TGTGCCAGCAGTTTGGGCAGGGGGCGAACTGAAGCTTTCTTT
j_gene: TRBJ1-1
abundance: -
d_gene: TRBD1
v_gene: TRBV27

CDR3aa: CASSQDKGQSIYSSYEQYF
CDR3nt: TGCGCCAGCAGCCAAGATAAGGGACAGTCAATTTATAGCTCCTACGAGCAGTACTTC
j_gene: TRBJ2-7
abundance: -
d_gene: TRBD1
v_gene: TRBV4-1

CDR3aa: CASSLGYRTGNQPQHF
CDR3nt: TGTGCCAGCAGCTTGGGGTATAGGACAGGAAATCAGCCCCAGCATTTT
j_gene: TRBJ1-5
abundance: -
d_gene: TRBD1
v_gene: TRBV5-6

CDR3aa: CAISESLDRRSSGNTIYF
CDR3nt: TGTGCCATCAGTGAGTCATTGGACAGACGAAGCTCTGGAAACACCATATATTTT
j_gene: TRBJ1-3
abundance: -
d_gene: -
v_gene: TRBV10-3

CDR3aa: CATNDRTNTEAFF
CDR3nt: TGTGCCACAAATGACAGGACGAACACTGAAGCTTTCTTT
j_gene: TRBJ1-1
abundance: -
d_gene: -
v_gene: TRBV19

CDR3aa: CAWNGLKPARFNYNEQFF
CDR3nt: TGTGCCTGGAATGGACTCAAACCAGCACGTTTCAACTACAATGAGCAGTTCTTC
j_gene: TRBJ2-1
abundance: -
d_gene: -
v_gene: TRBV30

CDR3aa: CASSYGGDTEAFF
CDR3nt: TGTGCCAGCAGTTACGGGGGGGACACTGAAGCTTTCTTT
j_gene: TRBJ1-1
abundance: -
d_gene: -
v_gene: TRBV6-6

CDR3aa: CASSVALLPRHSKGALNTEAFF
CDR3nt: TGTGCCAGCAGCGTAGCCCTACTCCCAAGACATTCCAAAGGGGCCCTGAACACTGAAGCTTTCTTT
j_gene: TRBJ1-1
abundance: -
d_gene: -
v_gene: TRBV9

CDR3aa: CASSPGQGRNNSPLHF
CDR3nt: TGTGCCAGCTCACCGGGACAGGGGCGGAATAATTCACCCCTCCACTTT
j_gene: TRBJ1-6
abundance: once
d_gene: TRBD1
v_gene: TRBV18

CDR3aa: CASSSHTGLSYEQYF
CDR3nt: TGTGCCAGCAGTTCGCACACGGGATTATCCTACGAGCAGTACTTC
j_gene: TRBJ2-7
abundance: -
d_gene: -
v_gene: TRBV6-5

CDR3aa: CASKPTAISNYGYTF
CDR3nt: TGTGCCAGCAAGCCTACAGCAATTAGTAACTATGGCTACACCTTC
j_gene: TRBJ1-2
abundance: -
d_gene: -
v_gene: TRBV27

CDR3aa: CASSGRGGLHF
CDR3nt: TGTGCCAGCAGCGGCCGGGGGGGGCTCCACTTT
j_gene: TRBJ1-6
abundance: -
d_gene: -
v_gene: TRBV7-6